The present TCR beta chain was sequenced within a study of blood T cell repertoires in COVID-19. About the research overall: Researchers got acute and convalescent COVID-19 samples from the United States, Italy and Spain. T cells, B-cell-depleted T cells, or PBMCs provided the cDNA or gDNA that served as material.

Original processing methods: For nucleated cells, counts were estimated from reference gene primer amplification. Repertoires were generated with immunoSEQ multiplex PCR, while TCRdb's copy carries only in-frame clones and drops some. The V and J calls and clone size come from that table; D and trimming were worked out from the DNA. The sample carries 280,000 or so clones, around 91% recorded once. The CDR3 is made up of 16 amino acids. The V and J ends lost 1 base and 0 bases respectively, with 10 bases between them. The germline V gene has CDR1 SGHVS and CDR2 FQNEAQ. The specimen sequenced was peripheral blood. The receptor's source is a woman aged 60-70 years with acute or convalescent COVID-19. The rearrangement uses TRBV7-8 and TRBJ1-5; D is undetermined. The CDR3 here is CASSLESPYSNQPQHF. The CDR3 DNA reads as TGTGCCAGCAGCTTAGAGAGTCCTTATAGCAATCAGCCCCAGCATTTT.